These 2 T cell receptor beta chains were sequenced from one sample in a study of T-cell memory formation after mild COVID-19. MiXCR was run by TCRdb on the 5' RACE reads, yielding one entry per CDR3 protein. The table lists about 340,000 distinct CDR3 sequences, approximately 14% of them singletons, with 22% in the top ten. Sequencing input: PBMCs or a T cell subset sorted from them (not recorded which). These receptors originate from a man aged 18 to 30 who had mild COVID-19 (a few samples of this study predate the infection). Cell type and time point are not known.

The sample holds many counts of this clonotype. This chain connects TRBV30 to TRBJ2-7; D might be TRBD1 (5 bases). The V end lost 3 bases, the J end lost 9 bases, and 15 bases lay between the germline ends. This CDR3 spans 12 amino acids. Germline V gene lookup returns CDR1 GTSNPN and CDR2 SVGIG (reference sequence). The CDR3 loop is CAWRSDSLVQYF. The CDR3, as DNA: TGTGCCTGGAGGTCCGACAGCCTGGTGCAGTACTTC.

V usage is TRBV5-4 and J usage is TRBJ1-2; TRBD1 might be the D (5 bases). The V gene lost 0 bases and the J gene lost 1 base, with 10 bases spanning the gap. The CDR3 extends over 15 amino acids. Germline values: CDR1 SGHNT, CDR2 YYREEE (reference sequence). The CDR3 region has the DNA TGTGCCAGCAGCTTGGGGGGCGTCAATAACTATGGCTACACCTTC. It specifies CASSLGGVNNYGYTF.